These T cell receptor beta chains were read from a single sample in a study of T-cell reconstitution after alpha-beta-depleted transplantation in children. Each CDR3 protein gets one entry after TCRdb re-called the PCR reads with MiXCR. The table has some 150,000 distinct CDR3 sequences, around 8.5% seen once; the top ten hold roughly 20%. This specimen consisted of PBMCs, mostly from graft donor cells, obtained 180 days after TCRalphabeta/CD19-depleted stem cell transplant. The receptors originated from a female patient aged 2 to 10 who had a stem cell transplant for congenital amegakaryocytic thrombocytopenia, so the T cells may come from the graft donor. CDR3s include the opening cysteine and the closing phenylalanine or tryptophan. The D gene is left open where the match is weak. The size field is filled for only some rows; it gives once, few, many or a size class.

v_call: TRBV5-1; j_call: TRBJ2-7; clone_size: NA; d_call: NA; cdr3_nt: TGCGCCAGCAGCCCCGGGAGCACACCGAGCTACGAGCAGTACTTC; cdr3_aa: CASSPGSTPSYEQYF
v_call: TRBV29-1; j_call: TRBJ1-1; clone_size: many; d_call: NA; cdr3_nt: TGCAGCGTTGAACGACAGGTCATCAACACTGAAGCTTTCTTT; cdr3_aa: CSVERQVINTEAFF
v_call: TRBV27; j_call: TRBJ1-1; clone_size: NA; d_call: TRBD1; cdr3_nt: TGTGCCAGCAGCCCGGGACAGGGGTCCAAAGGGAGTATGAACACTGAAGCTTTCTTT; cdr3_aa: CASSPGQGSKGSMNTEAFF
v_call: TRBV5-5; j_call: TRBJ2-1; clone_size: NA; d_call: NA; cdr3_nt: TGTGCCAGCAGCTTGAGTAGTCAGAGATACAATGAGCAGTTCTTC; cdr3_aa: CASSLSSQRYNEQFF
v_call: TRBV5-1; j_call: TRBJ2-1; clone_size: many; d_call: TRBD1; cdr3_nt: TGCGCCAGCAGCCAGAAGACAGGGAACACGTACAATGAGCAGTTCTTC; cdr3_aa: CASSQKTGNTYNEQFF
v_call: TRBV28; j_call: TRBJ2-7; clone_size: many; d_call: TRBD1; cdr3_nt: TGTGCCAGTAATACCGGGACAGGGCTTTACGAGCAGTACTTC; cdr3_aa: CASNTGTGLYEQYF
v_call: TRBV19; j_call: TRBJ1-5; clone_size: NA; d_call: TRBD1; cdr3_nt: TGTGCCAGTAGTATAGATGCGACAGGGAATAATCAGCCCCAGCATTTT; cdr3_aa: CASSIDATGNNQPQHF
v_call: TRBV24-1; j_call: TRBJ2-3; clone_size: few; d_call: TRBD1; cdr3_nt: TGTGCCACCAGTTGGACAGGTAGCACAGATACGCAGTATTTT; cdr3_aa: CATSWTGSTDTQYF
v_call: TRBV5-1; j_call: TRBJ2-1; clone_size: many; d_call: TRBD2; cdr3_nt: TGCGCCAGCAGCTTGGAGGTAGCGGGAGAAGGCAATGAGCAGTTCTTC; cdr3_aa: CASSLEVAGEGNEQFF
v_call: TRBV30; j_call: TRBJ2-1; clone_size: NA; d_call: NA; cdr3_nt: TGTGCCTGGAGTGTACCCCCGAATGAGCAGTTCTTC; cdr3_aa: CAWSVPPNEQFF
v_call: TRBV14; j_call: TRBJ2-1; clone_size: few; d_call: TRBD2; cdr3_nt: TGTGCCAGCAGCCAAGTTACTAGCGGGGGGGCCTTCTCCTACAATGAGCAGTTCTTC; cdr3_aa: CASSQVTSGGAFSYNEQFF
v_call: TRBV9; j_call: TRBJ2-2; clone_size: many; d_call: TRBD2; cdr3_nt: TGTGCCAGCAGCGTAGGTCTAGCGGTGAACACCGGGGAGCTGTTTTTT; cdr3_aa: CASSVGLAVNTGELFF
v_call: TRBV3-1; j_call: TRBJ2-5; clone_size: NA; d_call: NA; cdr3_nt: TGTGCCACCAGCAAGGTGGCCCCCCGGGGACCAACCGGGGAGACCCAGTACTTC; cdr3_aa: CATSKVAPRGPTGETQYF
v_call: TRBV27; j_call: TRBJ2-7; clone_size: many; d_call: NA; cdr3_nt: TGTGCCAGCAGCAGGGGACGGGACGAGCAGTACTTC; cdr3_aa: CASSRGRDEQYF
v_call: TRBV15; j_call: TRBJ2-3; clone_size: many; d_call: TRBD1; cdr3_nt: TGTGCCACGGCAGTGGGACAGAACACAGATACGCAGTATTTT; cdr3_aa: CATAVGQNTDTQYF
v_call: TRBV7-9; j_call: TRBJ2-3; clone_size: many; d_call: NA; cdr3_nt: TGTGCCAGCAGCGTGGGGGGGCCGGATACGCAGTATTTT; cdr3_aa: CASSVGGPDTQYF
v_call: TRBV9; j_call: TRBJ2-5; clone_size: NA; d_call: NA; cdr3_nt: TGTGCCAGCAGCGTAGAGCCAATGGGACAAGAGACCCAGTACTTC; cdr3_aa: CASSVEPMGQETQYF
v_call: TRBV10-3; j_call: TRBJ1-5; clone_size: NA; d_call: TRBD1; cdr3_nt: TGTGCCATCAGTTCCGGGACAGGGGGCAATCAGCCCCAGCATTTT; cdr3_aa: CAISSGTGGNQPQHF
v_call: TRBV3-1; j_call: TRBJ2-1; clone_size: few; d_call: TRBD2; cdr3_nt: TGTGCCAGCAGCCAAGATCGAGCGGGGGGTAGGAATGAGCAGTTCTTC; cdr3_aa: CASSQDRAGGRNEQFF
v_call: TRBV3-1; j_call: TRBJ2-3; clone_size: many; d_call: NA; cdr3_nt: TGTGCCAGCAGTCCTCGGATAGCGGCCCTCACAGATATGGATACGCAGTATTTT; cdr3_aa: CASSPRIAALTDMDTQYF
v_call: TRBV28; j_call: TRBJ2-1; clone_size: many; d_call: TRBD2; cdr3_nt: TGTGCCAGCAGTTTAGGCGGGGGACCCTGGTATGAGCAGTTCTTC; cdr3_aa: CASSLGGGPWYEQFF
v_call: TRBV2; j_call: TRBJ1-3; clone_size: many; d_call: NA; cdr3_nt: TGTGCCAGCAGTGGGGGAACAGGGACCTCCTCTGGAAACACCATATATTTT; cdr3_aa: CASSGGTGTSSGNTIYF
v_call: TRBV12-3/TRBV12-4; j_call: TRBJ1-5; clone_size: many; d_call: NA; cdr3_nt: TGTGCCAGCAGGCAGGGTGCAGGTCAGCCCCAGCATTTT; cdr3_aa: CASRQGAGQPQHF
v_call: TRBV6-5; j_call: TRBJ1-4; clone_size: few; d_call: TRBD1; cdr3_nt: TGTGCCAGCAGTTACTCCGCCTCAGGACAGGGGGGGCGAAAACTGTTTTTT; cdr3_aa: CASSYSASGQGGRKLFF
v_call: TRBV5-4; j_call: TRBJ2-7; clone_size: many; d_call: TRBD2; cdr3_nt: TGTGCCAGCAGCCGAGGACTAGCGGGGACCTACGAGCAGTACTTC; cdr3_aa: CASSRGLAGTYEQYF
v_call: TRBV5-1; j_call: TRBJ2-3; clone_size: NA; d_call: NA; cdr3_nt: TGCGCCAGCAGCTTGGGGGCGACAGGAGCTAGCACAGATACGCAGTATTTT; cdr3_aa: CASSLGATGASTDTQYF
v_call: TRBV28; j_call: TRBJ1-6; clone_size: many; d_call: NA; cdr3_nt: TGTGCCAGCAGTTTGGGACACCTACAAGATTCACCCCTCCACTTT; cdr3_aa: CASSLGHLQDSPLHF
v_call: TRBV29-1; j_call: TRBJ2-5; clone_size: many; d_call: NA; cdr3_nt: TGCAGCGTTGTCCCACAAGAGACCCAGTACTTC; cdr3_aa: CSVVPQETQYF
v_call: TRBV27; j_call: TRBJ1-4; clone_size: many; d_call: NA; cdr3_nt: TGTGCCAGCAGTCTATATCCGGGTGAAAAACTGTTTTTT; cdr3_aa: CASSLYPGEKLFF
v_call: TRBV18; j_call: TRBJ1-1; clone_size: many; d_call: NA; cdr3_nt: TGTGCCAGCTCACCCACGGGTTTTGAAGCTTTCTTT; cdr3_aa: CASSPTGFEAFF
v_call: TRBV6-2/TRBV6-3; j_call: TRBJ1-2; clone_size: many; d_call: NA; cdr3_nt: TGTGCCAGCAGTTACTACAGGGTCTTTGATGGCTACACCTTC; cdr3_aa: CASSYYRVFDGYTF
v_call: TRBV20-1; j_call: TRBJ1-5; clone_size: NA; d_call: NA; cdr3_nt: TGCAGTGCTACTCCGTTGGGTCAGCCCCAGCATTTT; cdr3_aa: CSATPLGQPQHF
v_call: TRBV11-2; j_call: TRBJ1-1; clone_size: few; d_call: TRBD1; cdr3_nt: TGTGCCAGCAGCACCGGACAGGTTGACACTGAAGCTTTCTTT; cdr3_aa: CASSTGQVDTEAFF
v_call: TRBV20-1; j_call: TRBJ2-3; clone_size: few; d_call: TRBD2; cdr3_nt: TGCAGTGCTGGAGGACTAGCGGATAGCACAGATACGCAGTATTTT; cdr3_aa: CSAGGLADSTDTQYF
v_call: TRBV4-3; j_call: TRBJ1-6; clone_size: many; d_call: TRBD1; cdr3_nt: TGCGCCAGCAGCCAAAGCGGGACAGGGGATTCACCCCTCCACTTT; cdr3_aa: CASSQSGTGDSPLHF
v_call: TRBV20-1; j_call: TRBJ2-7; clone_size: few; d_call: TRBD2; cdr3_nt: TGCAGTGCTAACCATGGGGGGGCCTACGAGCAGTACTTC; cdr3_aa: CSANHGGAYEQYF
v_call: TRBV25-1; j_call: TRBJ1-1; clone_size: many; d_call: TRBD1; cdr3_nt: TGTGCCAGCAGTGATCTGGGGACAGCCAACACTGAAGCTTTCTTT; cdr3_aa: CASSDLGTANTEAFF
v_call: TRBV20-1; j_call: TRBJ2-7; clone_size: few; d_call: NA; cdr3_nt: TGCAGTGCTAGAAGTATTCGGGAGCTGGATGTGGGGGTGGTTAGGGGGTACGAGCAGTACTTC; cdr3_aa: CSARSIRELDVGVVRGYEQYF
v_call: TRBV20-1; j_call: TRBJ1-5; clone_size: many; d_call: NA; cdr3_nt: TGCAGTGCTAGCAGCCATAGCAATCAGCCCCAGCATTTT; cdr3_aa: CSASSHSNQPQHF
v_call: TRBV2; j_call: TRBJ2-7; clone_size: NA; d_call: NA; cdr3_nt: TGTGCCAGCAGTGAAAGTCTAGGGGCCTCCTACGAGCAGTACTTC; cdr3_aa: CASSESLGASYEQYF
v_call: TRBV29-1; j_call: TRBJ2-1; clone_size: few; d_call: TRBD2; cdr3_nt: TGCAGCGCACTAAACCCGGGACTAGCGGGGGGGAGCTCCTACAATGAGCAGTTCTTC; cdr3_aa: CSALNPGLAGGSSYNEQFF
v_call: TRBV28; j_call: TRBJ1-5; clone_size: many; d_call: NA; cdr3_nt: TGTGCCAGCAGTTTGAGGGGGGCCGGTCAGCCCCAGCATTTT; cdr3_aa: CASSLRGAGQPQHF
v_call: TRBV6-5; j_call: TRBJ2-1; clone_size: NA; d_call: NA; cdr3_nt: TGTGCCAGCAGTCGTTCGGGGAATGAGCAGTTCTTC; cdr3_aa: CASSRSGNEQFF
v_call: TRBV29-1; j_call: TRBJ2-7; clone_size: NA; d_call: NA; cdr3_nt: TGCAGCGTAAAGACTAACAGCGAGCAGTACTTC; cdr3_aa: CSVKTNSEQYF
v_call: TRBV5-1; j_call: TRBJ2-1; clone_size: many; d_call: NA; cdr3_nt: TGCGCCAGCAGCGGCGGGACGCTAAATGAGCAGTTCTTC; cdr3_aa: CASSGGTLNEQFF
v_call: TRBV3-1; j_call: TRBJ2-3; clone_size: many; d_call: NA; cdr3_nt: TGTGCCAGCAGCGGCTTGCGGGCGGCAGATACGCAGTATTTT; cdr3_aa: CASSGLRAADTQYF
v_call: TRBV7-9; j_call: TRBJ1-5; clone_size: many; d_call: NA; cdr3_nt: TGTGCCACCCAGCTTGGCAGCAATCAGCCCCAGCATTTT; cdr3_aa: CATQLGSNQPQHF
v_call: TRBV5-1; j_call: TRBJ1-1; clone_size: few; d_call: TRBD1; cdr3_nt: TGCGCCAGCATGTTGGGACAGGTGAGCACTGAAGCTTTCTTT; cdr3_aa: CASMLGQVSTEAFF
v_call: TRBV28; j_call: TRBJ2-7; clone_size: many; d_call: TRBD1; cdr3_nt: TGTGCCAGCAGCCCGGGACAGCCCTCGAACTACGAGCAGTACTTC; cdr3_aa: CASSPGQPSNYEQYF
v_call: TRBV5-6; j_call: TRBJ2-1; clone_size: many; d_call: TRBD1; cdr3_nt: TGTGCCAGCAGCCCTTACAGGGGGGCCAAACCTTACAATGAGCAGTTCTTC; cdr3_aa: CASSPYRGAKPYNEQFF
v_call: TRBV3-1; j_call: TRBJ2-5; clone_size: NA; d_call: NA; cdr3_nt: TGTGCCAGCAGCCAGGAGCAAAAGACCCAGTACTTC; cdr3_aa: CASSQEQKTQYF
v_call: TRBV6-1; j_call: TRBJ2-7; clone_size: many; d_call: TRBD2; cdr3_nt: TGTGCCAGCAGGAACACCATAGCGGGGCCCTTCTACGAGCAGTACTTC; cdr3_aa: CASRNTIAGPFYEQYF
v_call: TRBV5-1; j_call: TRBJ2-7; clone_size: NA; d_call: NA; cdr3_nt: TGCGCCAGCAGCCAGGGTAGGAGGTACGAGCAGTACTTC; cdr3_aa: CASSQGRRYEQYF